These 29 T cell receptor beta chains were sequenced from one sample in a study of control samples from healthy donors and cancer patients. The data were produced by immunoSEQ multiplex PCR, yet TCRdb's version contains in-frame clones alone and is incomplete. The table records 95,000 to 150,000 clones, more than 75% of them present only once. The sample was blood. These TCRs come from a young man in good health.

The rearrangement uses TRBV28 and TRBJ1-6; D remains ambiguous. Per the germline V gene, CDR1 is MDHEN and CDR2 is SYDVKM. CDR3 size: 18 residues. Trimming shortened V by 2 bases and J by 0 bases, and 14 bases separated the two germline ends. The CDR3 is CASSLRAGTSSYNSPLHF. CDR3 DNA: TGTGCCAGCAGTTTAAGGGCCGGAACGAGCTCCTATAATTCACCCCTCCACTTT.

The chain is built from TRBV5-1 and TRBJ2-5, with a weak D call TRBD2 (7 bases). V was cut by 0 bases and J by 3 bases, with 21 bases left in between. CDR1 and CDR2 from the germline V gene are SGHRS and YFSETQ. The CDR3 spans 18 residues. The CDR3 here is CASSLGVGGAVPEETQYF. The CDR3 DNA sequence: TGCGCCAGCAGCTTGGGGGTAGGGGGGGCCGTCCCCGAAGAGACCCAGTACTTC.

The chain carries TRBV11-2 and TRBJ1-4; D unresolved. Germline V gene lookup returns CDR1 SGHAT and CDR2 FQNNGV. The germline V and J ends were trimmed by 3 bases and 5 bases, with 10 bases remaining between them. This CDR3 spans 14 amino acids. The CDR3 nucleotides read TGTGCCAGCAGCTTGAGTTGGCCGAATGAAAAACTGTTTTTT. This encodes CASSLSWPNEKLFF.

CDR3 in amino acids: CASSLQNTGELFF. The CDR3 nucleotides are TGTGCCAGCAGCCTTCAGAACACCGGGGAGCTGTTTTTT. The genes are TRBV6-5 and TRBJ2-2; no reliable D call. This CDR3 contains 13 residues. Trimming took off 6 bases at V and 1 base at J, with 6 bases between the two ends. Germline CDR1 is MNHEY and CDR2 is SVGAGI.

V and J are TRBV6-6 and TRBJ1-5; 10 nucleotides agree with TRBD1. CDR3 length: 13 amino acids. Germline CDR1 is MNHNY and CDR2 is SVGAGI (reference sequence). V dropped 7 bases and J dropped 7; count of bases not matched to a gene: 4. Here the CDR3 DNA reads TGTGCCAGCAAAGGACAGGGGGGCCAGCCCCAGCATTTT. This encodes CASKGQGGQPQHF.

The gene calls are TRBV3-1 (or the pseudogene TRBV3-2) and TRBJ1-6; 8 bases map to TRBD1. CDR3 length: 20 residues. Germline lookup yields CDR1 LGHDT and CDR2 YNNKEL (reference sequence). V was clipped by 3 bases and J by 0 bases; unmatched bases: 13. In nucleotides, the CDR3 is TGTGCCAGCAGCCACGCCACGCGACAGGGGTATGTCTCCTATAATTCACCCCTCCACTTT. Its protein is CASSHATRQGYVSYNSPLHF.

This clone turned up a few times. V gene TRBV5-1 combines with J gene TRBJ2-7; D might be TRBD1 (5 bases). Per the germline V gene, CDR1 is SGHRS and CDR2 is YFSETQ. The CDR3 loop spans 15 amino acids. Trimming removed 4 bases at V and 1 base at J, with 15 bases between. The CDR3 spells CASSPGHERSYEQYV. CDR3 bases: TGCGCCAGCAGCCCCGGACACGAGAGGTCCTACGAGCAGTACGTC.

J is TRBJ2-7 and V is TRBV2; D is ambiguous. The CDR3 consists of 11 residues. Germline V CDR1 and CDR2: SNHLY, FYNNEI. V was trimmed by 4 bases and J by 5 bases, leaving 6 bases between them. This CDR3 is CASSGLNEQYV. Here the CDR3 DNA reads TGTGCCAGCAGTGGGTTAAACGAGCAGTACGTC.

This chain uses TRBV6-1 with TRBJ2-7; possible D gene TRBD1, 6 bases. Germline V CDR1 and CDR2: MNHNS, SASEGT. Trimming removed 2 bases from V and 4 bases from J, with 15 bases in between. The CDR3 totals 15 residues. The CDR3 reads CASSEPGEGRYEQYF. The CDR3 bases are TGTGCCAGCAGTGAACCAGGGGAAGGTCGGTACGAGCAGTACTTC.

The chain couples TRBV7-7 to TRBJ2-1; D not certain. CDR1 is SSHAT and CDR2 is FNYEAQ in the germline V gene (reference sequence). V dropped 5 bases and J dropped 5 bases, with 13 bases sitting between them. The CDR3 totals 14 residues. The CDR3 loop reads CASSVAATDNEQFF. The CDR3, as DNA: TGTGCCAGCAGCGTGGCAGCTACTGACAATGAGCAGTTCTTC.

CDR3 DNA: TGTGCCAGCAGCCCAACACCCCGGATCCAAGAGACCCAGTACTTC. Its protein is CASSPTPRIQETQYF. J is TRBJ2-5 and V is TRBV11-3; D remains ambiguous. V was trimmed by 5 bases and J by 1 base, leaving 14 bases between them. CDR1 and CDR2 (germline): SGHNT, YENEEA. The CDR3 has 15 residues.

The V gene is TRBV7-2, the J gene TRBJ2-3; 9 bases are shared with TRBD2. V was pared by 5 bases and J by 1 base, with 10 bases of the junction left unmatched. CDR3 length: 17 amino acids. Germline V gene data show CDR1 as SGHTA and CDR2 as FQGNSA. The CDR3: CASSTGLSSGGTDTQYF. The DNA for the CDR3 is TGTGCCAGCAGCACCGGACTATCTAGCGGGGGCACAGATACGCAGTATTTT.

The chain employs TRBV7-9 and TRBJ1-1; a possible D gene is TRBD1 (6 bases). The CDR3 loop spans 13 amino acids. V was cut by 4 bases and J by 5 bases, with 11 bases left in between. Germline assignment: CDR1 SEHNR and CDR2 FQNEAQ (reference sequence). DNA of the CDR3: TGTGCCAGCAGCTATACCCAGGGGACTGAAGCTTTCTTT. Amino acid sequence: CASSYTQGTEAFF.

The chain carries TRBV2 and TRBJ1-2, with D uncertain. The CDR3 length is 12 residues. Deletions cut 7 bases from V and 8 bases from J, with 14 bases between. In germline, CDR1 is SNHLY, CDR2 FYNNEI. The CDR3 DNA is TGTGCCAGCACCAGGAGTTTAGTAGGCTACACCTTC. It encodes CASTRSLVGYTF.

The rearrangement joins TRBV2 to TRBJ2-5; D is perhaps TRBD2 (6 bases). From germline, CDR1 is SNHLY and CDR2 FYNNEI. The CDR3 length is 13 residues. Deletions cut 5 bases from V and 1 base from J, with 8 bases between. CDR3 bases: TGTGCCAGCAGTCGGGGGACCCAAGAGACCCAGTACTTC. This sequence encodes CASSRGTQETQYF.

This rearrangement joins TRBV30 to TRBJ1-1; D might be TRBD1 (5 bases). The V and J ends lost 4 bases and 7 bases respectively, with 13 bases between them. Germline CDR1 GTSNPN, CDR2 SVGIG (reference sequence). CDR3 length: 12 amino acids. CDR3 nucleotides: TGTGCCTGGAATCTCCCGAGGGGTGAAGCTTTCTTT. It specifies CAWNLPRGEAFF.

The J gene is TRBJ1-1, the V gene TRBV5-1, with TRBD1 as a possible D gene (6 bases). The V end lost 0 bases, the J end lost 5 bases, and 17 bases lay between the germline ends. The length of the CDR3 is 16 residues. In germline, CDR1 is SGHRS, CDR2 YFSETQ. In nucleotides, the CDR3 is TGCGCCAGCAGCTTGGGTGGGGGGCTTTACTTAACTGAAGCTTTCTTT. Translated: CASSLGGGLYLTEAFF.

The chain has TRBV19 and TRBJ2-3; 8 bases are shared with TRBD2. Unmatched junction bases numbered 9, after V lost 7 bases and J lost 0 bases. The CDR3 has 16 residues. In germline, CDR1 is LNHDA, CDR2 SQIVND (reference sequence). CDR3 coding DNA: TGTGCCAGTAATCAAATAGCGGGGACCAGCACAGATACGCAGTATTTT. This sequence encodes CASNQIAGTSTDTQYF.

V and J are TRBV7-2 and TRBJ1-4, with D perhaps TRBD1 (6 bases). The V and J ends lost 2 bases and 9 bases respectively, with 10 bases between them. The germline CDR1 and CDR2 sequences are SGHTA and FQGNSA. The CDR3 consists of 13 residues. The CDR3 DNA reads TGTGCCAGCAGCTTAATACAGGGCCAAAAACTGTTTTTT. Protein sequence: CASSLIQGQKLFF. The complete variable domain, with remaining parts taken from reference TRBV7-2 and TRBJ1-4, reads GAGVSQSPSNKVTEKGKDVELRCDPISGHTALYWYRQSLGQGLEFLIYFQGNSAPDKSGLPSDRFSAERTGGSVSTLTIQRTQQEDSAVYLCASSLIQGQKLFFGSGTQLSVL.

The chain's CDR3 is CASSRLAGDTGELFF. The CDR3 nucleotides read TGTGCCAGCAGCAGACTAGCGGGTGACACCGGGGAGCTGTTTTTT. V usage is TRBV7-3 and J usage is TRBJ2-2; 10 bases align to TRBD2. The germline V gene encodes CDR1 SGHTA and CDR2 FQGTGA. The V segment lost 5 bases and the J segment 3 bases; nucleotides outside the gene matches: 3. CDR3 size: 15 residues.

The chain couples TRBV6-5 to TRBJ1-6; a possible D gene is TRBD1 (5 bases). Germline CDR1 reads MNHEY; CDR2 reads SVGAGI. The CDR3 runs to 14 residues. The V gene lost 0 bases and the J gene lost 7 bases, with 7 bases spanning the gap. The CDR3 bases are TGTGCCAGCAGTTACTCAGGGGCGAATTCACCCCTCCACTTT. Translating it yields CASSYSGANSPLHF.

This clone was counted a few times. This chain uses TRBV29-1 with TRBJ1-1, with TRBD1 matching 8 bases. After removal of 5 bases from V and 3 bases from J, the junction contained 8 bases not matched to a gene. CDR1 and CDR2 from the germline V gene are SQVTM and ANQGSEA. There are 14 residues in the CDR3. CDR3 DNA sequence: TGCAGCGTTATTTCCAGGGGGCGCGACACTGAAGCTTTCTTT. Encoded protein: CSVISRGRDTEAFF.

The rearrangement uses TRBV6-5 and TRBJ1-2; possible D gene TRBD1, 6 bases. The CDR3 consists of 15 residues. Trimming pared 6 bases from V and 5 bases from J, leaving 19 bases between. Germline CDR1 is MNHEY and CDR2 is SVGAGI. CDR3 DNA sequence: TGTGCCAGCAGGGGGGCCTCGGACAGCTTATATGGCTACACCTTC. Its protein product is CASRGASDSLYGYTF.

The CDR3 DNA is TGTGCCAGCAGCCGGGGGACGCAAGAGACCCAGTACTTC. Translation: CASSRGTQETQYF. The V call is TRBV7-3, the J call TRBJ2-5; D is perhaps TRBD2 (6 bases). This CDR3 has 13 residues. Germline V lookup: CDR1 SGHTA, CDR2 FQGTGA. V was cut by 5 bases and J by 2 bases, with 9 bases left in between.

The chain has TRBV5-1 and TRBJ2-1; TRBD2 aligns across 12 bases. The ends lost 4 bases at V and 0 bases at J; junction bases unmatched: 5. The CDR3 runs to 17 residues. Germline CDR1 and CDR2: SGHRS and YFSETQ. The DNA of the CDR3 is TGCGCCAGCAGCCCTGGACTAGCGGGGATCTCCTACAATGAGCAGTTCTTC. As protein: CASSPGLAGISYNEQFF.

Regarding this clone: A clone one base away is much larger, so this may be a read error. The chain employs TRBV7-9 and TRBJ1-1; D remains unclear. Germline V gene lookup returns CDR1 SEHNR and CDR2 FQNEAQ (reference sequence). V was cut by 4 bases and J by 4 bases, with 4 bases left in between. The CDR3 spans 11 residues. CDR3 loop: CASSWSTEAFF. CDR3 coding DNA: TGTGCCAGCAGCTGGAGCACTGAAGCTTTCTTT.

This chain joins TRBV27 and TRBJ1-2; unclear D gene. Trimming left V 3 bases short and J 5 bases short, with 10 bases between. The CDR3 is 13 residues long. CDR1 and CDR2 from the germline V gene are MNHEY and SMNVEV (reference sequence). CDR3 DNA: TGTGCCAGCAGTTTTACGGGGAAGTATGGCTACACCTTC. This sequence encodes CASSFTGKYGYTF.

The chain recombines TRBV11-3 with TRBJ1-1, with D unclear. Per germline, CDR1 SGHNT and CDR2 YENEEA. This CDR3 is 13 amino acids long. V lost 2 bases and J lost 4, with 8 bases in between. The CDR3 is CASSLRWSTEAFF. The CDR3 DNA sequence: TGTGCCAGCAGCTTAAGGTGGAGCACTGAAGCTTTCTTT.

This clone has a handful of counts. CDR3 sequence reads: CASRGGPYEQYF. For the CDR3, the DNA is TGCGCCAGCAGAGGGGGTCCCTACGAGCAGTACTTC. The V gene is TRBV10-2, the J gene TRBJ2-7, with D perhaps matching TRBD1 (6 bases). V lost 6 bases to trimming and J lost 2 bases, with 8 bases between them. The CDR3 contains 12 residues. Germline-derived CDR1 and CDR2 are WSHSY and SAAADI.